The 24 T cell receptor beta chains in this list originate from one sample, sequenced in a study of control samples from healthy donors and cancer patients. Some clones are missing from TCRdb's copy, which holds only in-frame ones; the method was immunoSEQ multiplex PCR. The sample includes roughly 150,000 clones, approximately 91% of them seen just once. The sequenced sample consisted of blood. The receptors derive from a man aged 30-40 years in good health.

This clone appeared once. This sequence joins TRBV19 and TRBJ1-2; perhaps TRBD1 as D (6 bases). V gave up 7 bases and J gave up 0 bases, with 15 bases separating them. Germline loops: CDR1 LNHDA, CDR2 SQIVND (reference sequence). CDR3 length: 15 amino acids. CDR3 loop: CASTGQYKANYGYTF. CDR3 sequence (DNA): TGTGCCAGTACAGGACAGTACAAAGCTAACTATGGCTACACCTTC.

The CDR3 DNA follows: TGTGCCAGCAGCGCAGGCTCCTACGAGCAGTACTTC. Translated, it gives CASSAGSYEQYF. The genes are TRBV13 and TRBJ2-7; D gene uncertain. V lost 5 bases and J 0 bases, leaving 5 bases between the germline ends. The germline V gene has CDR1 PRHDT and CDR2 FYEKMQ (reference sequence). CDR3 length: 12 residues.

The genes are TRBV19 and TRBJ1-2, with no clear D. V dropped 4 bases and J dropped 0 bases, with 9 bases sitting between them. The CDR3 is 14 residues long. Germline V gene sequence: CDR1 LNHDA, CDR2 SQIVND (reference sequence). CDR3: CASSTGRTNYGYTF. The CDR3 nucleotides are TGTGCCAGTAGTACAGGAAGGACTAACTATGGCTACACCTTC.

This sequence joins TRBV6-5 and TRBJ1-6; the D is unclear. This CDR3 has 15 amino acids. Germline V CDR1 and CDR2: MNHEY, SVGAGI. Trimming removed 3 bases from V and 5 bases from J, with 11 bases in between. CDR3 sequence reads: CASSYRTGDNSPLHF. CDR3 DNA sequence: TGTGCCAGCAGTTATCGGACGGGCGATAATTCACCCCTCCACTTT.

The rearrangement joins TRBV10-3 to TRBJ2-3; D uncertain. Trimming took off 3 bases at V and 2 bases at J, with 12 bases between the two ends. CDR3 length: 15 amino acids. Per germline, CDR1 ENHRY and CDR2 SYGVKD. CDR3: CAISDRIETTDTQYF. CDR3 DNA sequence: TGTGCCATCAGTGATAGGATCGAGACCACAGATACGCAGTATTTT.

The genes are TRBV7-9 and TRBJ2-1, with a weak D call TRBD2 (7 bases). Germline CDR1 reads SEHNR; CDR2 reads FQNEAQ (reference sequence). The length of the CDR3 is 16 residues. V was pared by 0 bases and J by 5 bases, with 14 bases between. The CDR3 loop reads CASSLAWAGANNEQFF. CDR3 DNA sequence: TGTGCCAGCAGCTTAGCGTGGGCGGGGGCGAACAATGAGCAGTTCTTC.

This chain links TRBV7-9 with TRBJ1-6; D is ambiguous. The CDR3 sequence is 15 residues long. The V and J ends lost 5 bases and 10 bases respectively, with 18 bases between them. Germline CDR1 reads SEHNR; CDR2 reads FQNEAQ (reference sequence). The CDR3 nucleotides read TGTGCCAGCAGCCTGCAGAGTAATCTCGAGTCACCCCTCCACTTT. This sequence encodes CASSLQSNLESPLHF.

The chain links TRBV4-2 to TRBJ1-6; possibly TRBD1 for D (6 bases). Per the germline V gene, CDR1 is LGHNA and CDR2 is YNFKEQ. Trimming shortened V by 2 bases and J by 10 bases, and 15 bases separated the two germline ends. The CDR3 has 15 amino acids. The DNA of the CDR3 is TGTGCCAGCAGCCAAACCCCCAGGGGCGGGTCACCCCTCCACTTT. Translated: CASSQTPRGGSPLHF.

The rearrangement joins TRBV9 to TRBJ2-2; D gene unclear. This CDR3 has 15 amino acids. The germline V and J ends were trimmed by 3 bases and 4 bases, with 13 bases remaining between them. Per germline, CDR1 SGDLS and CDR2 YYNGEE. CDR3 bases: TGTGCCAGCAGCGCCTTGGGCCCGGCCACCGGGGAGCTGTTTTTT. This encodes CASSALGPATGELFF.

The rearrangement joins TRBV29-1 to TRBJ2-1, with 8 nucleotides matching TRBD2. CDR3 length: 14 residues. Per germline, CDR1 SQVTM and CDR2 ANQGSEA. J lost 4 bases, V lost 5 bases, and 7 bases had no gene match. CDR3 region: CSVTGTRPYNEQFF. The CDR3 region has the DNA TGCAGCGTTACCGGGACTAGACCTTACAATGAGCAGTTCTTC.

The rearrangement joins TRBV12-3 or TRBV12-4 to TRBJ2-1; D not resolved. The CDR3 extends over 11 amino acids. V was shortened by 9 bases and J by 5 bases, with 8 bases between the two germline ends. The CDR3 sequence is CASTFHNEQFF. The DNA of the CDR3 is TGTGCCAGTACCTTCCACAATGAGCAGTTCTTC.

This chain connects TRBV7-9 to TRBJ1-2; D unclear. The CDR3 spans 14 residues. Per the germline V gene, CDR1 is SEHNR and CDR2 is FQNEAQ (reference sequence). V was shortened by 2 bases and J by 4 bases, with 11 bases between the two germline ends. This CDR3 is CASSLWGETYGYTF. Written as DNA, the CDR3 is TGTGCCAGCAGCTTATGGGGTGAGACCTATGGCTACACCTTC.

The chain carries TRBV9 and TRBJ2-7; TRBD1 aligns across 8 bases. CDR3 length: 14 amino acids. V lost 3 bases to trimming and J lost 4 bases; unmatched junction nucleotides: 6. Germline CDR1 is SGDLS and CDR2 is YYNGEE. The DNA of the CDR3 is TGTGCCAGCAGCGGACAGGGGATTGGGTACGAGCAGTACTTC. Translation: CASSGQGIGYEQYF. The entire variable domain, with the rest obtained from reference TRBV9 and TRBJ2-7, is as follows: DSGVTQTPKHLITATGQRVTLRCSPRSGDLSVYWYQQSLDQGLQFLIQYYNGEERAKGNILERFSAQQFPDLHSELNLSSLELGDSALYFCASSGQGIGYEQYFGPGTRLTVT.

This clone was seen repeatedly, ten times or more. This chain links TRBV6-4 with TRBJ2-3; D perhaps matches TRBD2 (5 bases). This CDR3 spans 15 amino acids. Per the germline V gene, CDR1 is MRHNA and CDR2 is SNTAGT. Trimming pared 0 bases from V and 1 base from J, leaving 8 bases between. The CDR3 DNA reads TGTGCCAGCAGTGACTCTGTGGGAGGCACAGATACGCAGTATTTT. It translates to CASSDSVGGTDTQYF.

V gene TRBV4-1 combines with J gene TRBJ2-6; a possible D gene is TRBD1 (6 bases). The germline V gene encodes CDR1 MGHRA and CDR2 YSYEKL. V was shortened by 1 base and J by 4 bases, with 8 bases between the two germline ends. There are 15 residues in the CDR3. The CDR3 loop is CASSQGGGGANVLTF. For the CDR3, the DNA is TGCGCCAGCAGCCAAGGAGGGGGAGGGGCCAACGTCCTGACTTTC.

The rearrangement links TRBV2 to TRBJ2-1, with TRBD2 matching over 12 bases. The CDR3 has 12 amino acids. Germline V gene sequence: CDR1 SNHLY, CDR2 FYNNEI. The trim removed 10 bases at V and 9 bases at J, leaving 4 bases unmatched. The chain's CDR3 is CAIGTSGLEQFF. The DNA for the CDR3 is TGTGCCATAGGGACTAGCGGGCTTGAGCAGTTCTTC.

This clone was counted a few times. The chain is built from TRBV7-2 and TRBJ2-7; D ambiguous. The CDR3 spans 13 residues. Between the trimmed V and J ends, which lost 1 base and 3 bases, there was a span of 7 bases. In germline, CDR1 is SGHTA, CDR2 FQGNSA. The CDR3 reads CASSLGTIYEQYF. As DNA, the CDR3 is TGTGCCAGCAGCTTAGGTACTATCTACGAGCAGTACTTC.

The chain combines TRBV19 with TRBJ2-1, with unresolved D. V lost 5 bases, J lost 5 bases, and 16 bases lay in between. Germline CDR1 reads LNHDA; CDR2 reads SQIVND (reference sequence). This CDR3 is built from 15 residues. CDR3 in amino acids: CASSFGWSGNNEQFF. CDR3 DNA sequence: TGTGCCAGTAGTTTTGGTTGGTCCGGAAACAATGAGCAGTTCTTC.

V usage is TRBV28 and J usage is TRBJ1-4, with 9 positions matching TRBD1. The length of the CDR3 is 17 residues. Trimming at V came to 4 bases and at J to 8 bases, leaving 14 bases not matched to a gene. The germline V gene encodes CDR1 MDHEN and CDR2 SYDVKM. The CDR3 region is CASSSTTGGAWEEKLFF. The CDR3 bases are TGTGCCAGCAGTTCCACCACAGGGGGCGCTTGGGAAGAAAAACTGTTTTTT.

The V and J genes are TRBV7-7 and TRBJ2-1; D not certain. The CDR3 extends over 15 amino acids. The germline V and J ends were trimmed by 4 bases and 0 bases, with 10 bases remaining between them. Germline loops: CDR1 SSHAT, CDR2 FNYEAQ (reference sequence). CDR3 region: CASSYDSSSYNEQFF. CDR3 bases: TGTGCCAGCAGCTACGACTCTAGCTCCTACAATGAGCAGTTCTTC.

The rearrangement joins TRBV7-9 to TRBJ2-5, with D possibly being TRBD2 (6 bases). The germline V and J ends were trimmed by 2 bases and 5 bases, with 18 bases remaining between them. The CDR3 is made up of 16 amino acids. CDR1 is SEHNR and CDR2 is FQNEAQ in the germline V gene (reference sequence). The CDR3 DNA sequence: TGTGCCAGCAGCTTATTAGGCGGGCGGGGCCGGGAGACCCAGTACTTC. Translation gives CASSLLGGRGRETQYF.

CDR3: CASRKGQGYEQYF. The CDR3 DNA reads TGTGCCAGTAGGAAAGGCCAAGGCTACGAGCAGTACTTC. V usage is TRBV19 and J usage is TRBJ2-7; D not resolved. Germline assignment: CDR1 LNHDA and CDR2 SQIVND (reference sequence). The germline V and J ends were trimmed by 6 bases and 3 bases, with 12 bases remaining between them. The CDR3 loop spans 13 amino acids.

This clone has just a few counts. This chain uses TRBV24-1 with TRBJ2-5; 7 bases align to TRBD2. Germline CDR1 KGHDR, CDR2 SFDVKD. The CDR3 totals 14 residues. V was clipped by 6 bases and J by 5 bases; unmatched bases: 8. For the CDR3, the DNA is TGTGCCACCAGTTTGGGAGGGCCAGGGGAGACCCAGTACTTC. This translates into CATSLGGPGETQYF.

The chain carries TRBV4-3 and TRBJ1-2; 8 nucleotides line up with TRBD1. V was clipped by 2 bases and J by 3 bases; unmatched bases: 8. CDR1 and CDR2 from the germline V gene are LGHNA and YSLEER. CDR3 length: 16 amino acids. For the CDR3, the DNA is TGCGCCAGCAGCCAATTAGGGACAGGCAAATACTATGGCTACACCTTC. This translates into CASSQLGTGKYYGYTF.